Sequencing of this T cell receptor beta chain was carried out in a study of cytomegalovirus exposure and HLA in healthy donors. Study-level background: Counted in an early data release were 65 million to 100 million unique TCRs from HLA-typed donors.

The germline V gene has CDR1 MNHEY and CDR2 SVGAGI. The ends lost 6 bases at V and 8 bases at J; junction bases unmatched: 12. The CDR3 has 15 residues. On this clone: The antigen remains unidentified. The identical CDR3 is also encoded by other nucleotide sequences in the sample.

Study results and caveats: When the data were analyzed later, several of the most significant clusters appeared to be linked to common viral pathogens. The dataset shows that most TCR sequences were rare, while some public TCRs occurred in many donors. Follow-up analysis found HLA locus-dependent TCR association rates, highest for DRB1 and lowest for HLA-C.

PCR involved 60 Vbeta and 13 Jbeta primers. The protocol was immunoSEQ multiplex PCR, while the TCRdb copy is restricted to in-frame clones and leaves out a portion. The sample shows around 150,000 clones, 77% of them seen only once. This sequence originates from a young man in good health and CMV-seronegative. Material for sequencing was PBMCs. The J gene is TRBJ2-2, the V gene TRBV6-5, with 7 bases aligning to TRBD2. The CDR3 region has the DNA TGTGCCAGCAGCTCTCCGGGGGGAATGGCTGGGGAGCTGTTTTTT. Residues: CASSSPGGMAGELFF.